Below, 8 T cell receptor beta chains from the same sample are listed, as sequenced in a study of cytomegalovirus exposure and HLA in healthy donors (dated by TCRdb to about 2017). The library was built by means of the immunoSEQ multiplex PCR assay. For the multiplex PCR, a mixture combining 60 forward primers for TCR Vbeta segments and 13 reverse primers for TCR Jbeta segments was used. What TCRdb holds here is the immuneACCESS table cut down to in-frame rearrangements. Part of the clones is not present; checked against another copy, under half of the missing clones reflect an unresolved V gene, and the others are unexplained. The sample records about 180,000 clones, about 80% of which are singletons. The ten largest clones add up to 4.5% to 5.5% of the sample. The source material was PBMCs. These receptors originate from a man younger than 35 in good health and CMV-seronegative.

The CDR3 here is CASGWDREDYGYTF. The CDR3 DNA follows: TGCGCCAGCGGATGGGACAGAGAAGACTATGGCTACACCTTC. The chain has TRBV5-1 and TRBJ1-2, with 7 nucleotides matching TRBD1. V was clipped by 7 bases and J by 3 bases; unmatched bases: 9. The CDR3 length is 14 residues. Germline assignment: CDR1 SGHRS and CDR2 YFSETQ.

This clone was counted once. Its ends do not fully match the called genes, so a read error is possible. CDR3 sequence reads: CSSSFSEQFF. The CDR3 bases are TGTTCCAGCAGCTTCAGTGAGCAGTTCTTC. The genes are TRBV7-9 and TRBJ2-1; D gene uncertain. The CDR3 consists of 10 residues. Per the germline V gene, CDR1 is SEHNR and CDR2 is FQNEAQ (reference sequence).

This chain links TRBV29-1 with TRBJ2-1, with D unclear. The ends were cut back, 7 bases at V and 5 bases at J, with 12 bases in the middle. CDR3 size: 12 residues. Germline V gene lookup returns CDR1 SQVTM and CDR2 ANQGSEA. This CDR3 reads CSAVERDNEQFF. The CDR3 nucleotides read TGCAGCGCCGTCGAAAGAGACAATGAGCAGTTCTTC.

The chain is built from TRBV7-9 and TRBJ2-5, with a tentative D call TRBD2 (7 bases). The CDR3 is 14 amino acids. Germline lookup yields CDR1 SEHNR and CDR2 FQNEAQ (reference sequence). V lost 7 bases and J lost 3, with 15 bases in between. Here the CDR3 reads CASTWGGAEETQYF. The DNA of the CDR3 is TGTGCCAGCACTTGGGGGGGGGCCGAAGAGACCCAGTACTTC.

The chain carries TRBV11-3 and TRBJ2-7, with D uncertain. V lost 7 bases to trimming and J lost 1 base, with 5 bases between them. The CDR3 has 11 residues. Germline V gene data show CDR1 as SGHNT and CDR2 as YENEEA. As DNA, the CDR3 is TGTGCCAGCACCTCTTCCTACGAGCAGTACTTC. This encodes CASTSSYEQYF.

A single count supports this clone. The chain couples TRBV7-9 to TRBJ1-4; no firm D call. Germline values: CDR1 SEHNR, CDR2 FQNEAQ (reference sequence). This CDR3 spans 14 amino acids. V lost 2 bases, J lost 0 bases, and 4 bases lay in between. Here the CDR3 reads CASSLISTNEKLFF. CDR3 DNA: TGTGCCAGCAGCTTAATCTCAACTAATGAAAAACTGTTTTTT.

This clone appeared once. The chain is built from TRBV7-3 and TRBJ2-1; 9 nucleotides match TRBD2. CDR3 length: 16 residues. The ends lost 1 base at V and 2 bases at J; junction bases unmatched: 3. The V gene's germline CDR1 is SGHTA and CDR2 FQGTGA. As DNA, the CDR3 is TGTGCCAGCAGCTTAATGGCTAGCGGGGCCTACAATGAGCAGTTCTTC. Translated, it gives CASSLMASGAYNEQFF.

This chain joins TRBV6-1 and TRBJ1-4; TRBD1 agrees at 7 bases. Germline CDR1 reads MNHNS; CDR2 reads SASEGT. CDR3 size: 15 residues. The junction had 10 bases not matched to a gene; V was cut back by 7 bases and J by 5 bases. CDR3 in amino acids: CASTASDRENEKLFF. The CDR3 DNA reads TGTGCCAGCACCGCATCCGACAGGGAGAATGAAAAACTGTTTTTT.